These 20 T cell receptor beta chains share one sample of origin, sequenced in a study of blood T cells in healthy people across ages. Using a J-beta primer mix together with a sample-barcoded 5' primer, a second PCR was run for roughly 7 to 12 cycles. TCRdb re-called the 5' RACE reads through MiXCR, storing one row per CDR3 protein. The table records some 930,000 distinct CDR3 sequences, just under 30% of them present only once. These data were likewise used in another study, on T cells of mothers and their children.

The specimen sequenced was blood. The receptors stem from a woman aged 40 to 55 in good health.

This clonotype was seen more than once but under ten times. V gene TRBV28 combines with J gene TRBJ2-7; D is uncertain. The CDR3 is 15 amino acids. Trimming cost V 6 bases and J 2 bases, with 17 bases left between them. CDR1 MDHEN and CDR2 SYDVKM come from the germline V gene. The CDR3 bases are TGTGCCAGCAGCCCTTGGGAAGGTGGAACCTACGAGCAGTACTTC. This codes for CASSPWEGGTYEQYF.

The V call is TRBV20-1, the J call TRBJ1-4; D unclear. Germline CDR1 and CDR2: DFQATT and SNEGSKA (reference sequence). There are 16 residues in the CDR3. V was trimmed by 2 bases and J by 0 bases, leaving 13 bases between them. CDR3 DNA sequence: TGCAGTGCTAGATTGATTACAGATGCAACTAATGAAAAACTGTTTTTT. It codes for CSARLITDATNEKLFF.

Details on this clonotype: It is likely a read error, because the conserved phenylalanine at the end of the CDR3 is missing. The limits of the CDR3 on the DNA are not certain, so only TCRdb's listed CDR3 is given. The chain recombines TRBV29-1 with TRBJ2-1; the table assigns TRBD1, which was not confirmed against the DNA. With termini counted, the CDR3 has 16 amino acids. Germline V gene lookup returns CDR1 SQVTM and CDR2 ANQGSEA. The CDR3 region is CSVVLGQGIYGYTFGS.

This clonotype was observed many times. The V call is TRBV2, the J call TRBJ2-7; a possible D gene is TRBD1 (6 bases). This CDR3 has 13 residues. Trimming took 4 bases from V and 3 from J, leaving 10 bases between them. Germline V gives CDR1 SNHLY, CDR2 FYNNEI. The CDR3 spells CASSGGQFYEQYF. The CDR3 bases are TGTGCCAGCAGTGGGGGACAATTCTACGAGCAGTACTTC.

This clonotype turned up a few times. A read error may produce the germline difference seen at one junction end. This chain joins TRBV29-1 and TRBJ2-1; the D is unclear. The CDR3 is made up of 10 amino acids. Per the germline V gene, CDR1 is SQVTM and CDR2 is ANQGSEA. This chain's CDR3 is CSVRDNGQFF. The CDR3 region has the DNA TGCAGCGTTAGAGACAATGGGCAGTTCTTC.

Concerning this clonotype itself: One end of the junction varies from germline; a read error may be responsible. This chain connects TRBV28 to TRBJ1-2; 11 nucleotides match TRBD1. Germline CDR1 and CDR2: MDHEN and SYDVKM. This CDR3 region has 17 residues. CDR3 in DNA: TGTGTCAGCAGTTTAGGGTCCCGGACAGGGGGCTTCTATGGCTACACCTTC. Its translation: CVSSLGSRTGGFYGYTF.

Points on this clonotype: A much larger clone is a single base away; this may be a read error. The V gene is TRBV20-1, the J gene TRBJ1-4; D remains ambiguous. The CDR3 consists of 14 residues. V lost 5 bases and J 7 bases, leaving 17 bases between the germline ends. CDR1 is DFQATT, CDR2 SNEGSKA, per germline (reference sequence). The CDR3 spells CSACNRITGEKLFF. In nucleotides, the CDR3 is TGCAGTGCTTGCAACCGGATAACGGGTGAAAAACTGTTTTTT.

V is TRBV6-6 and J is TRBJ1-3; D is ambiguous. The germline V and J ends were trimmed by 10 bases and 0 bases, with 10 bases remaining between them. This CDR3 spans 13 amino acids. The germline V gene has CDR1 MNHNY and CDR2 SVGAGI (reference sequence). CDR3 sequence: CATTPDSGNTIYF. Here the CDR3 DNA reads TGTGCCACCACACCTGACTCTGGAAACACCATATATTTT.

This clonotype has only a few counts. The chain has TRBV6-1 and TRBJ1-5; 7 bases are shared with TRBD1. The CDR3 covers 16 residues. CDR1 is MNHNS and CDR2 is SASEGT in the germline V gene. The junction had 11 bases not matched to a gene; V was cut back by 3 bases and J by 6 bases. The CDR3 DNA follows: TGTGCCAGCAGTGACCAGGGGGTGGTTGCAAGTCAGCCCCAGCATTTT. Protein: CASSDQGVVASQPQHF.

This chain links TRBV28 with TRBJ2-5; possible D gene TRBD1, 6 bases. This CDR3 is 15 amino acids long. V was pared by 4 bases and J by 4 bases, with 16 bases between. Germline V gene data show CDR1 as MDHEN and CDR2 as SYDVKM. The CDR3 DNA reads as TGTGCCAGCAGTTCGCAGGGGTTTGGGCCAGAGACCCAGTACTTC. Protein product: CASSSQGFGPETQYF.

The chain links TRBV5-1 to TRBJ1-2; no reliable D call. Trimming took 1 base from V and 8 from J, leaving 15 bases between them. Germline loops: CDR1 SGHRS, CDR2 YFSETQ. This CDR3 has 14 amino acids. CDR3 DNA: TGCGCCAGCAGCTTGAACGAAATAGGCGGGGGCTACACCTTC. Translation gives CASSLNEIGGGYTF.

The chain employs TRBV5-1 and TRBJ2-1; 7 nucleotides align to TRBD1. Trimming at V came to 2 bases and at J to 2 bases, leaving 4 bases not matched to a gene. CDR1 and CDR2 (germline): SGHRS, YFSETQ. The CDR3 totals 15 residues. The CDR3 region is CASSLGQAPYNEQFF. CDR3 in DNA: TGCGCCAGCAGCTTAGGACAGGCACCCTACAATGAGCAGTTCTTC.

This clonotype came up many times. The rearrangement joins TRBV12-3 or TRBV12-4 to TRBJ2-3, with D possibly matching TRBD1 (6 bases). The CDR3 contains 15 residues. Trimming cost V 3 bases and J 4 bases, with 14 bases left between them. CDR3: CASSFRNRDADTQYF. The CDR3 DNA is TGTGCCAGCAGTTTTAGAAACAGGGACGCAGATACGCAGTATTTT.

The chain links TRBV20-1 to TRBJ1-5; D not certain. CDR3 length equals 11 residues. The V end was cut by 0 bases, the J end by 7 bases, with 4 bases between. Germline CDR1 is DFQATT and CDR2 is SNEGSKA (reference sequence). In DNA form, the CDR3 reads TGCAGTGCTAGAGATTTGCAGCCCCAGCATTTT. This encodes CSARDLQPQHF.

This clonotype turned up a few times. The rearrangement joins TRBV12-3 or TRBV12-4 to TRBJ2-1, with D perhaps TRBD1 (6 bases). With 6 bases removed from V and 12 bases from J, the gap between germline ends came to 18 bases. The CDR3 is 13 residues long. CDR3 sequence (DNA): TGTGCCAGCAGCTACGGACAGAGGCCCGTGCAGTTCTTC. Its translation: CASSYGQRPVQFF.

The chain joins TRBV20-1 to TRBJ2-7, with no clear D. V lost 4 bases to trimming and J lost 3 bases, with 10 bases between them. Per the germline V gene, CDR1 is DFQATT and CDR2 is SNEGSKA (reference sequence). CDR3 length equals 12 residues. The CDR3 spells CSAIGQLYEQYF. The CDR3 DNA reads TGCAGTGCTATAGGGCAGCTCTACGAGCAGTACTTC.

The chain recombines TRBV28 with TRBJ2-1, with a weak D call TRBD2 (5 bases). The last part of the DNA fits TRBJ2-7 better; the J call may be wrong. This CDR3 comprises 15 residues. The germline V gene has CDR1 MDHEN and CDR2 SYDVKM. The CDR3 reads CASLERGRSYNEQYF. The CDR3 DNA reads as TGTGCCAGCTTAGAACGAGGGCGCTCCTACAATGAGCAGTACTTC.

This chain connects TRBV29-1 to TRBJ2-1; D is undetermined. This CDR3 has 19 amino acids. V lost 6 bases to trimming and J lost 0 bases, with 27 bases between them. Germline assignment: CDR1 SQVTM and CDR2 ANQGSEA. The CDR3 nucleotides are TGCAGCGTCGACCAGACCCCCAAAGGGTGGCTAGACTCCTACAATGAGCAGTTCTTC. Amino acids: CSVDQTPKGWLDSYNEQFF.

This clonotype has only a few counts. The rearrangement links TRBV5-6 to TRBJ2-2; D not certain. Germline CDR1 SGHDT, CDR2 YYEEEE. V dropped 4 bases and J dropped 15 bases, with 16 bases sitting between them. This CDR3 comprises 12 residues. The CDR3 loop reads CASSTGPQVMFF. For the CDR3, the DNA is TGTGCCAGCAGCACCGGACCCCAGGTGATGTTTTTT.

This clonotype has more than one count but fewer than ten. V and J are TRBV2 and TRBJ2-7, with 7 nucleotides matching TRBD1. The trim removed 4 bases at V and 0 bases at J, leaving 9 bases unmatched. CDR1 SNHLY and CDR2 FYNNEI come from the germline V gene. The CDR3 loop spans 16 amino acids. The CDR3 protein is CASSVSQGQLSYEQYF. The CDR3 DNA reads TGTGCCAGCAGTGTATCGCAGGGACAGCTCTCCTACGAGCAGTACTTC.